A single sample gave rise to the 2 T cell receptor beta chains below, sequenced in a study of blood T cell repertoires in COVID-19. Produced via immunoSEQ multiplex PCR; TCRdb's table is partial and in-frame only. This table has about 140,000 clones, more than 70% appearing once. The sequencing sample was made of peripheral blood. These TCRs come from a woman aged 55-69 years with acute or convalescent COVID-19.

The gene calls are TRBV5-6 and TRBJ2-7; TRBD1 matches at 8 bases. V shed 4 bases and J 4 bases; nucleotides not matched to a gene: 10. The CDR3 consists of 15 residues. Looked up from germline, CDR1 is SGHDT and CDR2 is YYEEEE. CDR3 residues: CASSARTGNPYEQYF. In DNA form, the CDR3 reads TGTGCCAGCAGCGCCCGGACAGGGAACCCTTACGAGCAGTACTTC.

J is TRBJ2-7 and V is TRBV7-2; D remains unclear. The V gene's germline CDR1 is SGHTA and CDR2 FQGNSA. This CDR3 comprises 13 residues. The V gene lost 1 base and the J gene lost 2 bases, with 6 bases spanning the gap. Here the CDR3 DNA reads TGTGCCAGCAGCTTAGAGTTAGCCTACGAGCAGTACTTC. This encodes CASSLELAYEQYF.